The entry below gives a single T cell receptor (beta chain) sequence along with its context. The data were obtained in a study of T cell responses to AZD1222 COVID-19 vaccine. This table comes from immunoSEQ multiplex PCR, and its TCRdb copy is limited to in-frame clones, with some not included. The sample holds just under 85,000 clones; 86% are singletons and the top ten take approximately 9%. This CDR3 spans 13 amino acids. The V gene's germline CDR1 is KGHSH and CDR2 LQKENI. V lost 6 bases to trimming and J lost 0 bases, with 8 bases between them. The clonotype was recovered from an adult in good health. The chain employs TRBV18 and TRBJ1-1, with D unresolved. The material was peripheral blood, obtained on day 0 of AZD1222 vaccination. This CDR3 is CASSLQLNTEAFF. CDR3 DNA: TGTGCCAGCTCGCTACAGCTGAACACTGAAGCTTTCTTT. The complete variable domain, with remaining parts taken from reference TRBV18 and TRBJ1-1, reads NAGVMQNPRHLVRRRGQEARLRCSPMKGHSHVYWYRQLPEEGLKFMVYLQKENIIDESGMPKERFSAEFPKEGPSILRIQQVVRGDSAAYFCASSLQLNTEAFFGQGTRLTVV.